This TCR beta chain was recorded in a study of CD8+ T cells in alopecia areata. Comments on this clone: What it binds is not known.

The authors extracted RNA and reverse transcribed it into cDNA as the sequencing template. The repertoire was sequenced with immunoSEQ multiplex PCR; TCRdb's copy has only in-frame clones and lacks some. The repertoire includes 150,000 to 200,000 clones, about 65% of them detected once, and 1.3% sits in the top ten. Study-wide results and limits: The study found that many expanded lesional clones persisted in scalp and blood during tofacitinib. For baseline CD8+ expansion, any link to response stays uncertain with one nonresponder.

Treatment defined: oral pan-JAK inhibitor, 5-10 mg twice daily. The input for sequencing was CD4+ T cells sorted from blood, taken at week 49, from a patient treated with tofacitinib. The receptor's source is a human donor with alopecia areata.

The CDR3 protein is CSVEGGAQETQYF. The CDR3 DNA sequence: TGCAGCGTTGAAGGCGGGGCCCAAGAGACCCAGTACTTC. This chain connects TRBV29-1 to TRBJ2-5; possibly TRBD2 for D (6 bases). Germline lookup yields CDR1 SQVTM and CDR2 ANQGSEA. The germline V and J ends were trimmed by 1 base and 1 base, with 7 bases remaining between them. The CDR3 consists of 13 residues.